The 30 T cell receptor beta chains reported below all come from one sample, sequenced in a study of T-cell memory formation after mild COVID-19. One entry per CDR3 protein results from TCRdb running MiXCR on the 5' RACE reads. The sample contains nearly 250,000 distinct CDR3 sequences, approximately 15% of which appear only once. What was sequenced was PBMCs or a T cell subset sorted from them (not recorded which). These receptors were taken from an adult woman who had mild COVID-19 (a few samples of this study predate the infection). Cell type and time point are not known.

This clonotype was seen a handful of times. This chain links TRBV12-3 or TRBV12-4 with TRBJ2-7; D is perhaps TRBD1 or TRBD2 (6 bases each). This CDR3 spans 19 amino acids. The ends were cut back, 6 bases at V and 3 bases at J, with 30 bases in the middle. CDR3 sequence: CASSRRRGLGGSHDYEQYF. The CDR3 DNA follows: TGTGCCAGCAGCCGCCGTCGGGGGCTAGGGGGATCACACGACTACGAGCAGTACTTC.

The chain carries TRBV7-2 and TRBJ2-1, with no clear D. CDR3 size: 15 residues. Trimming shortened V by 5 bases and J by 5 bases, and 16 bases separated the two germline ends. The germline gives CDR1 SGHTA, CDR2 FQGNSA. The CDR3, as DNA: TGTGCCAGCAGCCTTGTCGTAGGGTTCCACAATGAGCAGTTCTTC. This sequence encodes CASSLVVGFHNEQFF.

The chain carries TRBV30 and TRBJ1-2; the D gene is possibly TRBD1 (5 bases). The CDR3 sequence is 16 residues long. The germline CDR1 and CDR2 sequences are GTSNPN and SVGIG (reference sequence). V was trimmed by 5 bases and J by 7 bases, leaving 26 bases between them. The CDR3: CAWVGTGTIGWGGYTF. The CDR3 DNA reads as TGTGCCTGGGTTGGAACAGGCACGATTGGATGGGGTGGCTACACCTTC.

This clonotype was detected a few times. The chain has TRBV15 and TRBJ2-5; 8 nucleotides line up with TRBD1. CDR1 is LNHNV, CDR2 YYDKDF, per germline (reference sequence). The CDR3 sequence is 16 residues long. Germline trimming cut 4 bases from V and 2 bases from J; bases unmatched to any gene: 9. CDR3 region: CATSTDRGRLQETQYF. The CDR3, as DNA: TGTGCCACCAGCACTGACAGGGGAAGGCTTCAAGAGACCCAGTACTTC.

This chain joins TRBV7-2 and TRBJ2-5, with 9 bases fitting TRBD2. CDR3 length equals 13 residues. From germline, CDR1 is SGHTA and CDR2 FQGNSA. With V trimmed by 6 bases and J by 4 bases, 3 bases remained unmatched. The CDR3 spells CASSYSGGETQYF. The DNA of the CDR3 is TGTGCCAGCAGTTATAGCGGGGGAGAGACCCAGTACTTC.

The V call is TRBV7-9, the J call TRBJ1-3; TRBD1 agrees at 9 bases. The trim removed 0 bases at V and 4 bases at J, leaving 4 bases unmatched. CDR1 is SEHNR and CDR2 is FQNEAQ in the germline V gene (reference sequence). The CDR3 is 16 residues long. The CDR3 bases are TGTGCCAGCAGCTTAGCCCAAGGGACAGGGGGAAACACCATATATTTT. Its translation: CASSLAQGTGGNTIYF.

The table lists this clonotype with a few counts. This rearrangement joins TRBV4-3 to TRBJ1-4, with D possibly matching TRBD1 (5 bases). The CDR3 sequence is 17 residues long. V was clipped by 0 bases and J by 7 bases, with 18 bases between them. Per germline, CDR1 LGHNA and CDR2 YSLEER. CDR3 nucleotides: TGCGCCAGCAGCCAAGATACTGTGAGACAGAGGAGTGAAAAACTGTTTTTT. Its translation is CASSQDTVRQRSEKLFF.

This clonotype was recorded a few times. The chain has TRBV7-6 and TRBJ2-7; perhaps TRBD2 as D (6 bases). V lost 7 bases, J lost 3 bases, and 13 bases lay in between. The CDR3 is made up of 13 amino acids. Germline V lookup: CDR1 SGHVS, CDR2 FNYEAQ. CDR3 amino acids: CASTWGLNYEQYF. The CDR3 DNA is TGTGCCAGCACCTGGGGACTGAACTACGAGCAGTACTTC. The whole variable domain, filled in from reference TRBV7-6 and TRBJ2-7, reads GAGVSQSPRYKVTKRGQDVALRCDPISGHVSLYWYRQALGQGPEFLTYFNYEAQQDKSGLPNDRFSAERPEGSISTLTIQRTEQRDSAMYRCASTWGLNYEQYFGPGTRLTVT.

This clonotype was observed a few times. The J gene is TRBJ2-2, the V gene TRBV20-1, with 9 positions matching TRBD2. The CDR3 extends over 16 amino acids. The V and J ends lost 4 bases and 3 bases, in that order; junction bases with no gene match: 9. Germline loops: CDR1 DFQATT, CDR2 SNEGSKA (reference sequence). This CDR3 is CSATTLAGVDTGELFF. In DNA, the CDR3 is TGCAGTGCTACGACCTTAGCGGGAGTGGACACCGGGGAGCTGTTTTTT.

This clonotype was seen only a few times. The rearrangement links TRBV12-3 or TRBV12-4 to TRBJ2-6; D gene uncertain. V was shortened by 6 bases and J by 2 bases, with 5 bases between the two germline ends. CDR3 size: 13 residues. Here the CDR3 reads CASRTTGANVLTF. The CDR3 bases are TGTGCCAGCAGGACAACTGGGGCCAACGTCCTGACTTTC.

This clonotype showed up just a few times. The V gene is TRBV14, the J gene TRBJ2-7; D is tentatively TRBD1 or TRBD2 (5 bases each). CDR1 is SGHDN and CDR2 is FVKESK in the germline V gene. The CDR3 has 14 amino acids. Trimming pared 1 base from V and 3 bases from J, leaving 10 bases between. The CDR3 nucleotides read TGTGCCAGCAGCCAAGCTCGGGGCCTCTACGAGCAGTACTTC. Translating it yields CASSQARGLYEQYF.

Worth noting for this clonotype: Given a much more abundant clone one base away, this may be a read error. The chain carries TRBV5-1 and TRBJ2-6; D ambiguous. This CDR3 contains 15 residues. Between the trimmed V and J ends, which lost 0 bases and 8 bases, there was a span of 12 bases. The germline gives CDR1 SGHRS, CDR2 YFSETQ. The CDR3 sequence is CASSLGQTGPNVLTF. In DNA form, the CDR3 reads TGCGCCAGCAGCTTGGGACAAACTGGACCCAACGTCCTGACTTTC.

This clonotype was seen repeatedly, ten times or more. The chain joins TRBV27 to TRBJ2-3; D is unresolved. The germline gives CDR1 MNHEY, CDR2 SMNVEV (reference sequence). The CDR3 has 15 residues. Trimming cost V 3 bases and J 0 bases, with 10 bases left between them. The chain's CDR3 is CASSFSRRSTDTQYF. The CDR3 bases are TGTGCCAGCAGTTTTTCGAGAAGAAGCACAGATACGCAGTATTTT.

V usage is TRBV6-5 and J usage is TRBJ1-2, with unresolved D. The V gene lost 5 bases and the J gene lost 3 bases, with 13 bases spanning the gap. Germline CDR1 reads MNHEY; CDR2 reads SVGAGI. The CDR3 loop spans 14 amino acids. CDR3 sequence (DNA): TGTGCCAGCAGTCCCCTCGGGTGGGACTATGGCTACACCTTC. It translates to CASSPLGWDYGYTF.

The chain recombines TRBV29-1 with TRBJ1-5; D is uncertain. The V and J ends lost 5 bases and 1 base respectively, with 9 bases between them. The CDR3 covers 13 residues. CDR1 SQVTM and CDR2 ANQGSEA come from the germline V gene. For the CDR3, the DNA is TGCAGCGTTTTGTTAGGGAGCAATCAGCCCCAGCATTTT. Amino acids: CSVLLGSNQPQHF.

The CDR3 DNA sequence: TGTGCCAGCTCACCTTTTGACAGGGGAGGTGAAGCTTTCTTT. Its protein product is CASSPFDRGGEAFF. The chain links TRBV18 to TRBJ1-1; 8 bases are a match to TRBD1. Trimming took 3 bases from V and 7 from J; bases not matched to a gene: 7. The germline gives CDR1 KGHSH, CDR2 LQKENI. This CDR3 has 14 residues.

The rearrangement joins TRBV30 to TRBJ1-3; no firm D call. CDR3 length: 15 amino acids. With 5 bases removed from V and 0 bases from J, the gap between germline ends came to 14 bases. In germline, CDR1 is GTSNPN, CDR2 SVGIG (reference sequence). The CDR3 loop reads CAWHLPRFSGNTIYF. CDR3 in DNA: TGTGCCTGGCATCTTCCGAGGTTCTCTGGAAACACCATATATTTT.

The genes are TRBV12-3 or TRBV12-4 and TRBJ1-2; tentatively, D is TRBD1 (5 bases). V was cut by 2 bases and J by 4 bases, with 23 bases left in between. The length of the CDR3 is 18 residues. CDR3 DNA sequence: TGTGCCAGCAGTTTACGGGGGGTTGCCGGGTTGCGAGGCTATGGCTACACCTTC. It is translated as CASSLRGVAGLRGYGYTF.

This clonotype occurred a few times. This sequence joins TRBV7-9 and TRBJ2-7; 13 bases line up with TRBD2. With 2 bases clipped from V and 5 bases from J, the junction kept 3 bases outside the gene matches. Germline V gene data show CDR1 as SEHNR and CDR2 as FQNEAQ (reference sequence). CDR3 length: 15 residues. The CDR3 sequence is CASSLWTSGRDEQYF. The CDR3 bases are TGTGCCAGCAGCTTATGGACTAGCGGGAGAGACGAGCAGTACTTC.

The rearrangement uses TRBV10-3 and TRBJ1-3; D is ambiguous. Germline CDR1 is ENHRY and CDR2 is SYGVKD. The ends were cut back, 4 bases at V and 1 base at J, with 8 bases in the middle. The CDR3 sequence is 14 residues long. The DNA of the CDR3 is TGTGCCATCAGTGGGGTCGGATCTGGAAACACCATATATTTT. Translation: CAISGVGSGNTIYF.

This clonotype was counted many times. V usage is TRBV5-1 and J usage is TRBJ2-4; D might be TRBD1 or TRBD2, each matching 5 bases. V shed 4 bases and J shed 7 bases, with 18 bases lying between them. Germline V gene data show CDR1 as SGHRS and CDR2 as YFSETQ. This CDR3 region has 15 residues. The CDR3 sequence: CASSEGHIRENIQYF. CDR3 sequence (DNA): TGCGCCAGCAGCGAAGGACATATCAGGGAGAACATTCAGTACTTC.

This clonotype has just a few counts. This chain links TRBV20-1 with TRBJ2-3, with 9 bases that match TRBD2. V lost 4 bases, J lost 2 bases, and 16 bases stayed unmatched. CDR1 and CDR2 (germline): DFQATT, SNEGSKA (reference sequence). The CDR3 length is 18 residues. In DNA, the CDR3 is TGCAGTGCTAATCGGGTTTTGAGCGGGGGGCTCTACACAGATACGCAGTATTTT. Translating it yields CSANRVLSGGLYTDTQYF.

This clonotype was counted only a few times. J is TRBJ2-6 and V is TRBV7-3; D is undetermined. The CDR3 runs to 15 residues. V lost 5 bases, J lost 0 bases, and 8 bases lay in between. Germline V CDR1 and CDR2: SGHTA, FQGTGA. DNA of the CDR3: TGTGCCAGCAGCCCCTACCTCTCTGGGGCCAACGTCCTGACTTTC. Translation gives CASSPYLSGANVLTF. Together with reference TRBV7-3 and TRBJ2-6, the CDR3 gives the full variable domain: GAGVSQTPSNKVTEKGKYVELRCDPISGHTALYWYRQSLGQGPEFLIYFQGTGAADDSGLPNDRFFAVRPEGSVSTLKIQRTERGDSAVYLCASSPYLSGANVLTFGAGSRLTVL.

Only a few counts were recorded for this clonotype. The chain couples TRBV3-2 to TRBJ2-1. TRBV3-2 is reported as a pseudogene. This CDR3 contains 14 residues. The CDR3: CASSQDRRGNEQFF. Here the CDR3 DNA reads TGTGCCAGCAGCCAAGATCGTCGGGGTAATGAGCAGTTCTTC.

V usage is TRBV6-1 and J usage is TRBJ2-3, with 10 bases fitting TRBD1. Unmatched junction bases numbered 5, after V lost 6 bases and J lost 2 bases. The CDR3 is made up of 15 amino acids. Germline values: CDR1 MNHNS, CDR2 SASEGT. CDR3 sequence: CASRVGQGNTDTQYF. The CDR3 nucleotides read TGTGCCAGCAGGGTGGGACAGGGGAACACAGATACGCAGTATTTT.

The chain employs TRBV29-1 and TRBJ2-6; unclear D gene. In germline, CDR1 is SQVTM, CDR2 ANQGSEA. The CDR3 is made up of 13 amino acids. Trimming removed 6 bases from V and 0 bases from J, with 6 bases in between. The CDR3 region is CSVKSSGANVLTF. CDR3 DNA: TGCAGCGTAAAGAGCTCTGGGGCCAACGTCCTGACTTTC.

The rearrangement links TRBV5-1 to TRBJ2-5; TRBD1 is a possible D gene (6 bases). Germline V gene sequence: CDR1 SGHRS, CDR2 YFSETQ. The V gene lost 2 bases and the J gene lost 1 base, with 12 bases spanning the gap. This CDR3 is built from 15 residues. For the CDR3, the DNA is TGCGCCAGCAGCTTCTCAGGGGCCACCCAAGAGACCCAGTACTTC. Translation: CASSFSGATQETQYF.

The chain recombines TRBV20-1 with TRBJ1-4; 10 bases match TRBD1. V lost 0 bases and J lost 8; bases outside the gene matches: 6. The CDR3 has 15 amino acids. The germline V gene has CDR1 DFQATT and CDR2 SNEGSKA (reference sequence). DNA of the CDR3: TGCAGTGCTAGAGATCCCGGGACAGGGGAGGAAAAACTGTTTTTT. Translated: CSARDPGTGEEKLFF.

This clonotype was detected a few times. The chain uses TRBV14 and TRBJ2-7, with 9 bases lining up with TRBD2. The length of the CDR3 is 15 residues. Unmatched junction bases numbered 7, after V lost 5 bases and J lost 2 bases. Germline CDR1 reads SGHDN; CDR2 reads FVKESK. CDR3 in amino acids: CASSNSGRDPYEQYF. The DNA for the CDR3 is TGTGCCAGCAGCAATAGCGGGAGAGATCCCTACGAGCAGTACTTC.

The V and J genes are TRBV4-1 and TRBJ2-2; D remains ambiguous. Germline CDR1 reads MGHRA; CDR2 reads YSYEKL. V lost 0 bases and J lost 0, with 14 bases in between. The CDR3 sequence is 18 residues long. The CDR3 sequence: CASSQDGRQTSNTGELFF. In DNA, the CDR3 is TGCGCCAGCAGCCAAGATGGTCGGCAAACCTCGAACACCGGGGAGCTGTTTTTT.